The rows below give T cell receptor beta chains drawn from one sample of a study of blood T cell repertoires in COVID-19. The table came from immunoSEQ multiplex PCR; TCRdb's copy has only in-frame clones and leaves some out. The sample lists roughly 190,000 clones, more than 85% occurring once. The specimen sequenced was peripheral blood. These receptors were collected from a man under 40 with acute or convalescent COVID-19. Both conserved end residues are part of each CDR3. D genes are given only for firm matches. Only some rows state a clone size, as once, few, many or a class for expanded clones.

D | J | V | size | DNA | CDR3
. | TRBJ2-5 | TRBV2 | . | TGTGCCAGCAGTGAATTTTCGGGGGAAGAGACCCAGTACTTC | CASSEFSGEETQYF
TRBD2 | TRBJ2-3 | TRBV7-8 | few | TGTGCCAGCAGCCCCAGGATAGGGACTAGCGGGAGGGTGGGCACAGATACGCAGTATTTT | CASSPRIGTSGRVGTDTQYF
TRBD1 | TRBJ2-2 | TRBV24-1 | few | TGTGCCGCCGGGACAGCGAACACCGGGGAGCTGTTTTTT | CAAGTANTGELFF
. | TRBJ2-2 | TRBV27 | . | TGTGCCAGCAGTTTTCTGGCGGACAGCAACACCGGGGAGCTGTTTTTT | CASSFLADSNTGELFF
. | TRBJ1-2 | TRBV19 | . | TGTGCCAGTACCAATCAGGCTGTCTATGGCTACACCTTC | CASTNQAVYGYTF
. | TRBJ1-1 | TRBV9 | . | TGTGCCAGCAGCGTGGGGCCCGGGAGGTACGCTGAAGCTTTCTTT | CASSVGPGRYAEAFF
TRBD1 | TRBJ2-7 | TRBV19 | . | TGTGCCAGTAGTAATAGGGGCGCAGGGGGCGGCGAGCAGTACTTC | CASSNRGAGGGEQYF
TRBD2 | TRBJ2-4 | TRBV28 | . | TGTGCCAGCAGTTTATCCGGCGGGAGGGGACACACGGAGAAAAACATTCAGTACTTC | CASSLSGGRGHTEKNIQYF
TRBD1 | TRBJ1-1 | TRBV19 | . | TGTGCCAGTAACACCGGGAGGACAGGGGCTAACACTGAAGCTTTCTTT | CASNTGRTGANTEAFF
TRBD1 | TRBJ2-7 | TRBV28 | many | TGTGCCAGCAGTCCGACAGGGGGGGGCTACGAGCAGTACTTC | CASSPTGGGYEQYF
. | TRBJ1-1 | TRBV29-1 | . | TGCAGCTCACGACATGGGACTGAAGCTTTCTTT | CSSRHGTEAFF
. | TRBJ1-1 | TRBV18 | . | TGTGCCAGCTCACCACAGGTGGGCAGGGTGAACACTGAAGCTTTCTTT | CASSPQVGRVNTEAFF
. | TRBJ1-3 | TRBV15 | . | TGTGCCACCAGCCTTTCGGGTCCTGGAAACACCATATATTTT | CATSLSGPGNTIYF
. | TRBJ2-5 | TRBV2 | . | TGTGCCACCCGGGGGAAGGGAGAGACCCAGTACTTC | CATRGKGETQYF
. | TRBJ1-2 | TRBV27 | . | TGTGCCAGCAGGGCAGCGGGAGCTAACTATGGCTACACCTTC | CASRAAGANYGYTF
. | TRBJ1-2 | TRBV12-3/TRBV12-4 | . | TGTGCCAGCAGTATCGACGGACACACCGGCTACACCTTC | CASSIDGHTGYTF
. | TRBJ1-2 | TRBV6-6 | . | TGTGCCAGCAGAGGGGGTGTAGTTAGGATCGGTGGCTACACCTTC | CASRGGVVRIGGYTF
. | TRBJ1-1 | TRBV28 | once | TGTGCCAGCACCTGGGGGGGGATGAACACTGAAGCTTTCTTT | CASTWGGMNTEAFF
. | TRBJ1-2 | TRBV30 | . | TGTGCCTGGACTCAGGCTACCTATGGCTACACCTTC | CAWTQATYGYTF
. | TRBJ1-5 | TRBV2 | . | TGTGCCAGCAGTGGGGACACGAGCAATCAGCCCCAGCATTTT | CASSGDTSNQPQHF
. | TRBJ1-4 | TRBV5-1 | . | TGCGCCAGCAGTTACCTGACAGGAGTTAATGAAAAACTGTTTTTT | CASSYLTGVNEKLFF